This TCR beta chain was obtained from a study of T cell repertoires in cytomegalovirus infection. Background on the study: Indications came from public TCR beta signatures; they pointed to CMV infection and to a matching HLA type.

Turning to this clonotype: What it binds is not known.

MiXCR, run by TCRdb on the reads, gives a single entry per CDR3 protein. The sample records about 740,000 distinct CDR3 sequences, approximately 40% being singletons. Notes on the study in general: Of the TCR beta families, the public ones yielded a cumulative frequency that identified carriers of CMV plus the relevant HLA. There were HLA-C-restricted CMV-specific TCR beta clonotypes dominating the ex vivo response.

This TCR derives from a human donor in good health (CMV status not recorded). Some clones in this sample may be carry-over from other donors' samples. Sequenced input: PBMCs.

CDR3 residues: CASSRSKTGLEQYF. The CDR3 nucleotides are TGTGCCAGCAGCCGGTCGAAGACAGGCCTCGAGCAGTACTTC. J is TRBJ2-7 and V is TRBV7-6; possible D gene TRBD1, 6 bases. The CDR3 is made up of 14 amino acids. Germline V gene sequence: CDR1 SGHVS, CDR2 FNYEAQ. Trimming cost V 5 bases and J 6 bases, with 17 bases left between them.